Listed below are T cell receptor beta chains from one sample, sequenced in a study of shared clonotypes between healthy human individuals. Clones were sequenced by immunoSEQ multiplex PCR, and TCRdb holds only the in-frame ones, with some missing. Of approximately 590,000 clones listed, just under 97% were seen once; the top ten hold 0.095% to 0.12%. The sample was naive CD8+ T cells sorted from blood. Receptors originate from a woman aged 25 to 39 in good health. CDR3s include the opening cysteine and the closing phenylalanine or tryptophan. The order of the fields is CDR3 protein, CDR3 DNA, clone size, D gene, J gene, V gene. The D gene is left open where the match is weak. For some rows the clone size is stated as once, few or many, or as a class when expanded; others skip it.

CDR3aa: CASSIVWRDRGNQPQHF; CDR3nt: TGTGCCAGTAGTATAGTTTGGCGGGATAGAGGCAATCAGCCCCAGCATTTT; abundance: NA; d_gene: NA; j_gene: TRBJ1-5; v_gene: TRBV19
CDR3aa: CASAVWINQPQHF; CDR3nt: TGTGCCAGCGCTGTTTGGATTAATCAGCCCCAGCATTTT; abundance: NA; d_gene: NA; j_gene: TRBJ1-5; v_gene: TRBV27
CDR3aa: CASSSLAGVYNEQFF; CDR3nt: TGTGCCAGCAGTTCACTAGCGGGAGTCTACAATGAGCAGTTCTTC; abundance: NA; d_gene: TRBD2; j_gene: TRBJ2-1; v_gene: TRBV28
CDR3aa: CATSREGHGTQYF; CDR3nt: TGTGCCACCAGCAGAGAGGGCCATGGGACCCAGTACTTC; abundance: NA; d_gene: NA; j_gene: TRBJ2-5; v_gene: TRBV15
CDR3aa: CASCFLGEGGELFF; CDR3nt: TGTGCCAGCTGCTTCCTGGGGGAGGGCGGGGAGCTGTTTTTT; abundance: NA; d_gene: TRBD2; j_gene: TRBJ2-2; v_gene: TRBV27
CDR3aa: CASSIGDSPFFDLNTEAFF; CDR3nt: TGTGCCAGTAGTATAGGGGACAGCCCATTCTTCGATTTGAACACTGAAGCTTTCTTT; abundance: NA; d_gene: TRBD1; j_gene: TRBJ1-1; v_gene: TRBV19
CDR3aa: CASSEKVGNSYEQYF; CDR3nt: TGCGCCAGCAGTGAGAAGGTCGGGAACTCCTACGAGCAGTACTTC; abundance: NA; d_gene: NA; j_gene: TRBJ2-7; v_gene: TRBV10-1
CDR3aa: CASSGQGLYEQYF; CDR3nt: TGTGCCAGCAGCGGACAGGGTCTTTACGAGCAGTACTTC; abundance: NA; d_gene: TRBD1; j_gene: TRBJ2-7; v_gene: TRBV4-2
CDR3aa: CAWGTATNQPQHF; CDR3nt: TGTGCCTGGGGGACAGCTACAAATCAGCCCCAGCATTTT; abundance: NA; d_gene: TRBD1; j_gene: TRBJ1-5; v_gene: TRBV30
CDR3aa: CSVAGRDNYEQYF; CDR3nt: TGCAGCGTTGCGGGGCGGGATAACTACGAGCAGTACTTC; abundance: NA; d_gene: NA; j_gene: TRBJ2-7; v_gene: TRBV29-1
CDR3aa: CASTEGQPFYEQYF; CDR3nt: TGTGCCAGCACCGAGGGACAGCCGTTCTACGAGCAGTACTTC; abundance: NA; d_gene: TRBD1; j_gene: TRBJ2-7; v_gene: TRBV6-6
CDR3aa: CASSPVGGVGGNTIYF; CDR3nt: TGTGCCAGCAGCCCGGTGGGGGGAGTGGGCGGAAACACCATATATTTT; abundance: NA; d_gene: NA; j_gene: TRBJ1-3; v_gene: TRBV27
CDR3aa: CASSLLSSGRAYEQYF; CDR3nt: TGTGCCAGCAGCTTACTCTCTAGCGGGAGGGCCTACGAGCAGTACTTC; abundance: NA; d_gene: TRBD2; j_gene: TRBJ2-7; v_gene: TRBV7-6
CDR3aa: CASTLTSRRLALYEQYF; CDR3nt: TGTGCCAGCACCTTGACATCTCGGCGACTAGCCCTCTACGAGCAGTACTTC; abundance: once; d_gene: TRBD2; j_gene: TRBJ2-7; v_gene: TRBV11-2
CDR3aa: CASSLVAGGPSYNEQFF; CDR3nt: TGTGCCAGCAGCTTAGTGGCGGGAGGGCCCTCCTACAATGAGCAGTTCTTC; abundance: NA; d_gene: TRBD2; j_gene: TRBJ2-1; v_gene: TRBV7-9
CDR3aa: CASSLGSGTRNYEQYF; CDR3nt: TGTGCCAGCAGTTTGGGTTCCGGGACTAGGAACTACGAGCAGTACTTC; abundance: once; d_gene: TRBD2; j_gene: TRBJ2-7; v_gene: TRBV6-5
CDR3aa: CASSSVGANTEAFF; CDR3nt: TGTGCCAGCAGTTCAGTAGGAGCGAACACTGAAGCTTTCTTT; abundance: NA; d_gene: NA; j_gene: TRBJ1-1; v_gene: TRBV27
CDR3aa: CASSLRTDNEQFF; CDR3nt: TGTGCCAGCAGTTTAAGGACAGACAATGAGCAGTTCTTC; abundance: NA; d_gene: NA; j_gene: TRBJ2-1; v_gene: TRBV27
CDR3aa: CASSYSTEDYEQYF; CDR3nt: TGTGCCAGCAGTTACAGCACGGAGGACTACGAGCAGTACTTC; abundance: NA; d_gene: NA; j_gene: TRBJ2-7; v_gene: TRBV6-6
CDR3aa: CAWSRGQGAETQYF; CDR3nt: TGTGCCTGGAGTAGGGGACAGGGTGCAGAGACCCAGTACTTC; abundance: NA; d_gene: TRBD1; j_gene: TRBJ2-5; v_gene: TRBV30
CDR3aa: CASSLGRNEQFF; CDR3nt: TGCGCCAGCAGCTTGGGTCGGAATGAGCAGTTCTTC; abundance: NA; d_gene: NA; j_gene: TRBJ2-1; v_gene: TRBV5-1
CDR3aa: CATSRDGFTYEQYF; CDR3nt: TGTGCCACCAGCAGAGACGGGTTCACCTACGAGCAGTACTTC; abundance: once; d_gene: NA; j_gene: TRBJ2-7; v_gene: TRBV15
CDR3aa: CASSPTRTSGSLKYEQYF; CDR3nt: TGTGCCAGCAGTCCCACCCGGACTAGCGGGAGTCTAAAATACGAGCAGTACTTC; abundance: NA; d_gene: TRBD2; j_gene: TRBJ2-7; v_gene: TRBV27
CDR3aa: CASARDSPYEQYF; CDR3nt: TGTGCCAGCGCCCGGGACAGCCCCTACGAGCAGTACTTC; abundance: NA; d_gene: TRBD1; j_gene: TRBJ2-7; v_gene: TRBV7-2
CDR3aa: CASSILIYNEQFF; CDR3nt: TGTGCCAGTAGTATACTTATTTACAATGAGCAGTTCTTC; abundance: NA; d_gene: NA; j_gene: TRBJ2-1; v_gene: TRBV19
CDR3aa: CASSKQGVNTEAFF; CDR3nt: TGTGCCAGTAGTAAACAGGGTGTGAACACTGAAGCTTTCTTT; abundance: NA; d_gene: NA; j_gene: TRBJ1-1; v_gene: TRBV19
CDR3aa: CASSLGGSNQPQHF; CDR3nt: TGTGCCAGCAGCTTAGGGGGGAGCAATCAGCCCCAGCATTTT; abundance: few; d_gene: NA; j_gene: TRBJ1-5; v_gene: TRBV27
CDR3aa: CASSSHSNYEQYF; CDR3nt: TGTGCCAGCAGTTCTCATTCCAACTACGAGCAGTACTTC; abundance: NA; d_gene: NA; j_gene: TRBJ2-7; v_gene: TRBV7-9
CDR3aa: CASSLGGVGANEKLFF; CDR3nt: TGTGCCAGCAGCTTAGGGGGGGTCGGCGCTAATGAAAAACTGTTTTTT; abundance: NA; d_gene: NA; j_gene: TRBJ1-4; v_gene: TRBV7-8
CDR3aa: CASSKDRGYEQYF; CDR3nt: TGTGCCAGTAGTAAGGACAGGGGCTACGAGCAGTACTTC; abundance: NA; d_gene: TRBD1; j_gene: TRBJ2-7; v_gene: TRBV19
CDR3aa: CASSLRGYVEQYF; CDR3nt: TGTGCCAGCAGTTTACGGGGGTATGTGGAGCAGTACTTC; abundance: NA; d_gene: NA; j_gene: TRBJ2-7; v_gene: TRBV27
CDR3aa: CASSPVMTYEQYF; CDR3nt: TGTGCCAGCAGCCCCGTCATGACCTACGAGCAGTACTTC; abundance: NA; d_gene: NA; j_gene: TRBJ2-7; v_gene: TRBV28